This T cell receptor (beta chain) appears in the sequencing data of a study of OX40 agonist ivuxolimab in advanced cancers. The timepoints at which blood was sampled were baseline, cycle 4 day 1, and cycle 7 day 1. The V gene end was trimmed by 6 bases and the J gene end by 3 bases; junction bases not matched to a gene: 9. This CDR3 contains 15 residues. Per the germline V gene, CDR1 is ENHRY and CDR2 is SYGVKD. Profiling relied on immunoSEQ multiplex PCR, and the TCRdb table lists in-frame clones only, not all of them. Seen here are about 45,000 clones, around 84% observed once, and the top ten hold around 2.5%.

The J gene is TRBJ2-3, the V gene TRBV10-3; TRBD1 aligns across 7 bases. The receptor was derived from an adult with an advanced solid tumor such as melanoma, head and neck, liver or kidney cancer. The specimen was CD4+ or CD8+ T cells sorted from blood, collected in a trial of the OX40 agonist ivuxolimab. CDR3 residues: CAIRAARGLTDTQYF. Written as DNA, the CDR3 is TGTGCCATCAGGGCGGCGAGGGGGCTGACAGATACGCAGTATTTT.